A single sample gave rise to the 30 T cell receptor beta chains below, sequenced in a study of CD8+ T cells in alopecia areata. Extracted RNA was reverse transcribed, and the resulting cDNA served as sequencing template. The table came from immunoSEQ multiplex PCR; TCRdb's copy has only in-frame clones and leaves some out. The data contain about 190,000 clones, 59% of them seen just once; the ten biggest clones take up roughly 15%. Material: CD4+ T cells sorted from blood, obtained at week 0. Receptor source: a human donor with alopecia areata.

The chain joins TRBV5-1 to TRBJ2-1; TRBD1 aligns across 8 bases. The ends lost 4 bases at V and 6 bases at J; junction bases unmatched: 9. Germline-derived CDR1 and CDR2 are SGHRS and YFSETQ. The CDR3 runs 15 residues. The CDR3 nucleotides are TGCGCCAGCAGCCTCGGACAGGGTGTTCTCAATGAGCAGTTCTTC. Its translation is CASSLGQGVLNEQFF.

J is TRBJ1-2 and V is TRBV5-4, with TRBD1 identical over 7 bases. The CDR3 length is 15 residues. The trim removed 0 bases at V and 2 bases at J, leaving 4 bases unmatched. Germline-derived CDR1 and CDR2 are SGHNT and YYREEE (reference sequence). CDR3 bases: TGTGCCAGCAGCTTGGGGAGGACAGGAAACTATGGCTACACCTTC. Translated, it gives CASSLGRTGNYGYTF.

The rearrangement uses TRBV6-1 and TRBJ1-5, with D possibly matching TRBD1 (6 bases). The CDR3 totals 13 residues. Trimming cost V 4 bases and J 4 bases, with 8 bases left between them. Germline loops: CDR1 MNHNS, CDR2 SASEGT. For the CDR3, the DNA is TGTGCCAGCAGTGGGACAGATAATCAGCCCCAGCATTTT. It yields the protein CASSGTDNQPQHF.

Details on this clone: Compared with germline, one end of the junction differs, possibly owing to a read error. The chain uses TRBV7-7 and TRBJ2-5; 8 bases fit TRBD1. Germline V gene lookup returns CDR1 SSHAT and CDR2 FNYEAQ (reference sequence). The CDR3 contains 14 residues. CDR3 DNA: TGTGCTAGCAGCTCCGACAGGGGTGGAGAGACCCAGTACTTC. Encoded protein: CASSSDRGGETQYF.

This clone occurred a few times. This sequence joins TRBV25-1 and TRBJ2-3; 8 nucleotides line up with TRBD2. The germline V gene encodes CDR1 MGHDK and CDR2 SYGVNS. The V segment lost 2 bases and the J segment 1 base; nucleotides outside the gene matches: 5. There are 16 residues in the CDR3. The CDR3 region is CASSEPSGGRTDTQYF. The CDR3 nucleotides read TGTGCCAGCAGTGAACCGAGCGGGGGACGCACAGATACGCAGTATTTT.

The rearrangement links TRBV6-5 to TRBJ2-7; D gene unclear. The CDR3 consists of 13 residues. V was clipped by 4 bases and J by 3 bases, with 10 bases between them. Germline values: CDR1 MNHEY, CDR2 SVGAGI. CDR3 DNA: TGTGCCAGCAGTTCACCACATTACTACGAGCAGTACTTC. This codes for CASSSPHYYEQYF.

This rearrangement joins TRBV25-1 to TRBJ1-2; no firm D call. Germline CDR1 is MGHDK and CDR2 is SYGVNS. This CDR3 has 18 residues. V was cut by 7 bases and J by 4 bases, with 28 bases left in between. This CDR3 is CASKWKPNDRVFGYGYTF. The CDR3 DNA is TGTGCCAGCAAATGGAAACCCAACGATAGAGTGTTCGGCTATGGCTACACCTTC.

In DNA, the CDR3 is TGTGCTAGTACGGACTTCGCTGAAGCTTTCTTT. Translated, it gives CASTDFAEAFF. This chain joins TRBV12-5 and TRBJ1-1; no reliable D call. The length of the CDR3 is 11 residues. Trimming removed 8 bases at V and 6 bases at J, with 10 bases between. Germline CDR1 is LGHNT and CDR2 is FRNRAP.

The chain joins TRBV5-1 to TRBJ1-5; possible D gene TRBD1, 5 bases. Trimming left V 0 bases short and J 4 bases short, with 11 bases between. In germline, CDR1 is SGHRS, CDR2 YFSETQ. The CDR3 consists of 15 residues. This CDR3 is CASSLGGNSNQPQHF. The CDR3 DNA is TGCGCCAGCAGCTTGGGGGGGAACAGTAATCAGCCCCAGCATTTT.

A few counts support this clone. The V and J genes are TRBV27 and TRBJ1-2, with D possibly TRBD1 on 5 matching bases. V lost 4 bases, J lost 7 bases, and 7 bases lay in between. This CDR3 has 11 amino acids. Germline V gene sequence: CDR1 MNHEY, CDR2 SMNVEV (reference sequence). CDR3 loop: CASSWGTGYTF. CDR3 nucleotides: TGTGCCAGCAGTTGGGGGACTGGCTACACCTTC.

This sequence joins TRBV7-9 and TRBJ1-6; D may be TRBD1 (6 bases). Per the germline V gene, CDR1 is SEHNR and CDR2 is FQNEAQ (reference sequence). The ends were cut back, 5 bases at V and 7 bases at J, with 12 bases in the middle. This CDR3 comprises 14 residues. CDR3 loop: CASSLNRVNSPLHF. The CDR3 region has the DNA TGTGCCAGCAGCCTAAACAGGGTCAATTCACCCCTCCACTTT.

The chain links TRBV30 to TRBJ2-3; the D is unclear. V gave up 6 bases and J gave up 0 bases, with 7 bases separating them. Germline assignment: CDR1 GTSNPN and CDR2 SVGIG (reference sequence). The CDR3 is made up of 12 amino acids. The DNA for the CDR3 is TGTGCCTGCCGAGTAAGCACAGATACGCAGTATTTT. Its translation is CACRVSTDTQYF.

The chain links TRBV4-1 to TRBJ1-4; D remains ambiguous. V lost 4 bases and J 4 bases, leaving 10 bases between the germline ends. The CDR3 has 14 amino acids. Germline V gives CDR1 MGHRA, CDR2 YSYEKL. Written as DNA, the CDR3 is TGCGCCAGCAGCCCCTCAAGGGATAATGAAAAACTGTTTTTT. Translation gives CASSPSRDNEKLFF.

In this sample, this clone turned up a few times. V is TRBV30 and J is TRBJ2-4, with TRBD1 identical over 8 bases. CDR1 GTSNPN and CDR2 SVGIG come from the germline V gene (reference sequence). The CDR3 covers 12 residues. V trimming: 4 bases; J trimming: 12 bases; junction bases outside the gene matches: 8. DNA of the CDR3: TGTGCCTGGAACGGACAGGGTGGAGCTCAGTACTTC. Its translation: CAWNGQGGAQYF.

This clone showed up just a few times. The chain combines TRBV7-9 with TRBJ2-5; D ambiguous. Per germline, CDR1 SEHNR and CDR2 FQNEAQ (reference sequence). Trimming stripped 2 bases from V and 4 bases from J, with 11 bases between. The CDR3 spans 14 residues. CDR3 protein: CASSLSGRRETQYF. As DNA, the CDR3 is TGTGCCAGCAGCTTAAGTGGTCGGAGAGAGACCCAGTACTTC.

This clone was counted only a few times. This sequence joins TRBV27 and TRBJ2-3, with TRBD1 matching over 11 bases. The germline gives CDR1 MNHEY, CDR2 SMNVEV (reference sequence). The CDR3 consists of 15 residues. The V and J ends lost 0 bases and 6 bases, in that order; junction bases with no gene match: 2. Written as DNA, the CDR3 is TGTGCCAGCAGTTTATCCGGGACAGGGGGGGATACGCAGTATTTT. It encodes CASSLSGTGGDTQYF.

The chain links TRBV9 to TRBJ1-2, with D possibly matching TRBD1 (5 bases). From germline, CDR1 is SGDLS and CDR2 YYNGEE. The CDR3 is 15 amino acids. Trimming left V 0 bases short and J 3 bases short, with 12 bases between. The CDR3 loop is CASSVEGQGDYGYTF. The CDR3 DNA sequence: TGTGCCAGCAGCGTAGAGGGGCAAGGGGACTATGGCTACACCTTC.

The CDR3 DNA sequence: TGCAGCGTTACCTCCGCCGATCAGCCCCAGCATTTT. Protein sequence: CSVTSADQPQHF. This chain links TRBV29-1 with TRBJ1-5; D unclear. Germline V CDR1 and CDR2: SQVTM, ANQGSEA. V was trimmed by 5 bases and J by 5 bases, leaving 10 bases between them. This CDR3 has 12 amino acids.

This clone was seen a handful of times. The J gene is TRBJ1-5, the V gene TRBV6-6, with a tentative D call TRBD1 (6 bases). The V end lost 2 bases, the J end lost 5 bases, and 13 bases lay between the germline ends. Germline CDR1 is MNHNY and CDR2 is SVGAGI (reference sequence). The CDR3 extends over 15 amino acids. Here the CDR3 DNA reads TGTGCCAGCAGTTACCAGTCAGGGGAGCATCAGCCCCAGCATTTT. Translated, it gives CASSYQSGEHQPQHF.

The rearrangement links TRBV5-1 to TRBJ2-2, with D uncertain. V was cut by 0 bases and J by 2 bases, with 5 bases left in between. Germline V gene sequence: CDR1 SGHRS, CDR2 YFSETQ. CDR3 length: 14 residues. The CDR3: CASSLEGNTGELFF. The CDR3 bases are TGCGCCAGCAGCTTGGAGGGTAACACCGGGGAGCTGTTTTTT.

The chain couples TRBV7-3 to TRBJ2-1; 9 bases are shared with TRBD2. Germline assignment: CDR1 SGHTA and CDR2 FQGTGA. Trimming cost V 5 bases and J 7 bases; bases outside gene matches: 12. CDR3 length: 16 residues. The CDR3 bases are TGTGCCAGCAGCCCCCTGGGTAGCGGGGGAGGGAATGAGCAGTTCTTC. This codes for CASSPLGSGGGNEQFF.

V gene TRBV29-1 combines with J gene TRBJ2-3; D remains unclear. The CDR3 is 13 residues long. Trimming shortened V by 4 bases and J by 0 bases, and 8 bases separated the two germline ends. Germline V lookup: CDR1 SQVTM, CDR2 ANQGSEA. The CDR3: CSVASKSTDTQYF. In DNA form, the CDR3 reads TGCAGCGTTGCCAGTAAAAGCACAGATACGCAGTATTTT.

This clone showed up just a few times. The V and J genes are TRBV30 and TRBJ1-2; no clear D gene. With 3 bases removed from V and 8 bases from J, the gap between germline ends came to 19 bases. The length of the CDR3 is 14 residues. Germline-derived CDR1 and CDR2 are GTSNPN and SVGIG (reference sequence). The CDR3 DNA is TGTGCCTGGAGGGTCGGATTGAACCTCGACGGCTACACCTTC. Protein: CAWRVGLNLDGYTF.

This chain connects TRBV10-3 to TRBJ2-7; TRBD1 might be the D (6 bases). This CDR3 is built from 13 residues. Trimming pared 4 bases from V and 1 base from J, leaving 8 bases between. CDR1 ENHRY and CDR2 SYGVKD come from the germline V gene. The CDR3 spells CAISGTESYEQYF. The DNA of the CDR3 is TGTGCCATCAGTGGGACAGAATCCTACGAGCAGTACTTC.

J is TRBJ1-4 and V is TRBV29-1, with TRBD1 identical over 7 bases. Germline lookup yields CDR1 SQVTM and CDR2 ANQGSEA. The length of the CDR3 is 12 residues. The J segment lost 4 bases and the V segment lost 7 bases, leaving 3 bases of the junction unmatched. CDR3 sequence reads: CSARQGNEKLFF. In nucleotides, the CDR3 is TGCAGCGCCCGACAGGGTAATGAAAAACTGTTTTTT.

The CDR3 protein is CASGLTGANTEAFF. The CDR3 region has the DNA TGTGCTAGTGGTCTGACAGGGGCGAACACTGAAGCTTTCTTT. The chain is built from TRBV12-5 and TRBJ1-1, with 8 bases matching TRBD1. This CDR3 has 14 amino acids. CDR1 is LGHNT, CDR2 FRNRAP, per germline. V was pared by 5 bases and J by 1 base, with 3 bases of the junction left unmatched. The full variable domain, rest sourced from reference TRBV12-5 and TRBJ1-1, is DARVTQTPRHKVTEMGQEVTMRCQPILGHNTVFWYRQTMMQGLELLAYFRNRAPLDDSGMPKDRFSAEMPDATLATLKIQPSEPRDSAVYFCASGLTGANTEAFFGQGTRLTVV.

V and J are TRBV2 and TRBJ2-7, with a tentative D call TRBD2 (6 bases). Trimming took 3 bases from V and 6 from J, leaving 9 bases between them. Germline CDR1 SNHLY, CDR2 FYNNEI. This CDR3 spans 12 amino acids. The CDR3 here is CASSDPGAEQYF. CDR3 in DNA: TGTGCCAGCAGTGATCCGGGAGCCGAGCAGTACTTC.

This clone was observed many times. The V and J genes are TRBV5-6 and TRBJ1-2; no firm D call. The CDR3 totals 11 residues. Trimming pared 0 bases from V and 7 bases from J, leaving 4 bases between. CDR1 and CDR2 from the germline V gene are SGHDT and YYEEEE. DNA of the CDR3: TGTGCCAGCAGCTTGGACATTGGCTACACCTTC. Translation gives CASSLDIGYTF.

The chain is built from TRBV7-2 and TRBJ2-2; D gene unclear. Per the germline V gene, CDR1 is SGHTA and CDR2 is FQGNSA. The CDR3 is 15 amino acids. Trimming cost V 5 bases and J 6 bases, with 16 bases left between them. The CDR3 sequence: CASSPGPLEAGELFF. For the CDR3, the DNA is TGTGCCAGCAGCCCCGGCCCCCTCGAGGCCGGGGAGCTGTTTTTT.

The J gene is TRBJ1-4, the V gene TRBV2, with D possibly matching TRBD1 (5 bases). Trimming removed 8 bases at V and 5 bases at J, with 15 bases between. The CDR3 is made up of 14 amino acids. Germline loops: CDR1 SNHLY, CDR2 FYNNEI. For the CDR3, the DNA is TGTGCCAGCCTCCCGGGACGGGTGAATGAAAAACTGTTTTTT. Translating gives CASLPGRVNEKLFF.